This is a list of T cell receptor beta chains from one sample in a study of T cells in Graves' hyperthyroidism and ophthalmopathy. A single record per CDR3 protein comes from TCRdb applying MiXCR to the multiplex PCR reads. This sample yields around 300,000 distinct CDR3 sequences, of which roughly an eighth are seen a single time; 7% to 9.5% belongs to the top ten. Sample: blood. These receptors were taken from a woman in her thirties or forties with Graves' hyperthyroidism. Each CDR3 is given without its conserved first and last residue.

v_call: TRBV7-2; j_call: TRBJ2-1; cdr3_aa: ASSLVGASGRAGSYNEQF
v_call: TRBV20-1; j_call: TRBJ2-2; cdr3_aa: SATGTGGHGELF
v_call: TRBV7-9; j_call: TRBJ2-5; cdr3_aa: ASSYPGASGNQETQY
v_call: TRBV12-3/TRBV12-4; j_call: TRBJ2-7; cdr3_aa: ASRGAASYEQY
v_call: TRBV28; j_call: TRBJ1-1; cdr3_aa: ASSLPLWGTEAF
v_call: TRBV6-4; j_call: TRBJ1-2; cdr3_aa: ASGGTLYGYT
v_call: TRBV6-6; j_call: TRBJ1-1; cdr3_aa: ASSYSRGGIAF
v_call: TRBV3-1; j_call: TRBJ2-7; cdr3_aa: ASSWGTSYEQY
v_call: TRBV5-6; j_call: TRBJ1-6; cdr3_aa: ASSLGGGHSPLH
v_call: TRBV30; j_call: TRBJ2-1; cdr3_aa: AWSVLAGDNEQF
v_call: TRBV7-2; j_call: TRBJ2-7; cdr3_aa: ASEPGETPSTYEQY
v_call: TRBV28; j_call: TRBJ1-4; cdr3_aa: ASSFPQGYNEKLF
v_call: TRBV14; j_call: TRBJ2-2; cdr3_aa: ASSQLPAMNTGELF
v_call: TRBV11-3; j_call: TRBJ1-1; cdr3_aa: ASSLGVGTGNTEAF
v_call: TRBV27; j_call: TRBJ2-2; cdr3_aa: ASSALGGNTGEPF
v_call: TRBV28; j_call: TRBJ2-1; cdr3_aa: ASSLERRYRGNEQF
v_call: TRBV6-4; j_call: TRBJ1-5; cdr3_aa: ASSAEEGYQPQH
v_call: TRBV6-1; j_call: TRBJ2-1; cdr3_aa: ASSEAWTSGADEQF
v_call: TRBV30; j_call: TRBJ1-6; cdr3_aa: AWGDRGSPLH
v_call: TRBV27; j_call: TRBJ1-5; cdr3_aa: ASSLSRGNQPQH
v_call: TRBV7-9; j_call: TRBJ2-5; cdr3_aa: ASIQAGGPETQY
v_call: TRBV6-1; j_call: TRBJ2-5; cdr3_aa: ASSDRLVGETQY
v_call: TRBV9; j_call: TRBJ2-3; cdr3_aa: ASSVVGTDTQY
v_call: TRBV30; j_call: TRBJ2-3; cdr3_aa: AWSAPGQVIDTQY
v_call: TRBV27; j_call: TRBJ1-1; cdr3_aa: ASSLLGGKEDTEAF